The rows below give T cell receptor beta chains drawn from one sample of a study of identical twins. TCRdb called the 5' RACE reads again in MiXCR, with one record for every CDR3 protein. The sample records hundreds of thousands of distinct CDR3 sequences, roughly 8% being singletons. This sample was also put to use in a study of yellow fever vaccine responses in identical twins.

Sequenced sample: PBMCs. The receptor source for this set is a woman aged 18 to 35 in good health. CDR3s include the opening cysteine and the closing phenylalanine or tryptophan. The D gene is left open where the match is weak. Only part of the rows carry a size: once, few, many, or a class if the clone is expanded.

cdr3_aa	cdr3_nt	clone_size	d_call	v_call	j_call
CASSLTASFEQFF	TGTGCCAGCAGCTTGACAGCGAGCTTTGAGCAGTTCTTC	few	NA	TRBV5-5	TRBJ2-1
CASSLATGGITGELFF	TGCGCCAGCAGCTTGGCGACAGGGGGCATAACCGGGGAGCTGTTTTTT	few	TRBD1	TRBV5-1	TRBJ2-2
CASSQALGTGPYNEQFF	TGCGCCAGCAGCCAAGCTCTCGGGACAGGGCCCTACAATGAGCAGTTCTTC	few	TRBD1	TRBV4-1	TRBJ2-1
CASTPGLAGDIQYF	TGTGCCAGCACTCCGGGACTAGCGGGAGACATTCAGTACTTC	NA	TRBD2	TRBV27	TRBJ2-4
CASSSATSFADTQYF	TGTGCCAGCAGTTCCGCGACTAGCTTCGCAGATACGCAGTATTTT	few	TRBD2	TRBV28	TRBJ2-3
CASSRGLRNTGELFF	TGTGCCAGCAGTCGCGGACTGCGGAACACCGGGGAGCTGTTTTTT	NA	NA	TRBV6-1	TRBJ2-2
CASSYAGQHYGYTF	TGTGCCAGCAGCTACGCCGGACAGCATTATGGCTACACCTTC	many	NA	TRBV6-2/TRBV6-3	TRBJ1-2
CASSTEDRRSEAFF	TGTGCCAGCAGCACCGAAGACAGACGATCTGAAGCTTTCTTT	NA	NA	TRBV7-8	TRBJ1-1
CAIGTDETYEQYF	TGTGCCATCGGGACAGACGAGACCTACGAGCAGTACTTC	NA	TRBD1	TRBV10-3	TRBJ2-7
CASSDSGGPPYNEQFF	TGTGCCAGCAGCGATTCGGGGGGGCCACCCTACAATGAGCAGTTCTTC	NA	TRBD2	TRBV27	TRBJ2-1
CASEEVGNYGYTF	TGTGCCAGCGAGGAGGTCGGAAACTATGGCTACACCTTC	NA	NA	TRBV7-9	TRBJ1-2
CASSLEVWGTEAFF	TGCGCCAGCAGCTTGGAGGTTTGGGGCACTGAAGCTTTCTTT	many	NA	TRBV5-1	TRBJ1-1
CASSYFPGGSNSPLHF	TGTGCCAGCAGTTATTTCCCAGGGGGTAGTAATTCACCCCTCCACTTT	few	TRBD1	TRBV6-5	TRBJ1-6
CASRAPGTFWGTDTQYF	TGTGCCAGCAGAGCGCCAGGAACTTTTTGGGGCACAGATACGCAGTATTTT	NA	NA	TRBV2	TRBJ2-3
CATSSRVTGELFF	TGTGCCACCAGCAGCAGGGTGACCGGGGAGCTGTTTTTT	few	NA	TRBV15	TRBJ2-2
CASSLVRAGVNEQFF	TGTGCCAGCAGCTTGGTTCGAGCGGGGGTGAATGAGCAGTTCTTC	NA	TRBD2	TRBV5-6	TRBJ2-1
CASSPGGYSSYEQYF	TGTGCCAGCAGTCCTGGGGGTTACAGTTCCTACGAGCAGTACTTC	many	NA	TRBV6-1	TRBJ2-7
CSVSGGRSYEQYF	TGCAGCGTCAGCGGGGGTCGGTCCTACGAGCAGTACTTC	few	TRBD2	TRBV29-1	TRBJ2-7
CSASSLADTYEQYF	TGCAGTGCTAGTTCTCTAGCGGATACCTACGAGCAGTACTTC	NA	TRBD2	TRBV20-1	TRBJ2-7
CASSNDRAGLAGELCWDTQYF	TGTGCCAGCAGTAATGACAGGGCCGGACTAGCGGGGGAACTATGCTGGGATACGCAGTATTTT	few	TRBD2	TRBV6-2/TRBV6-3	TRBJ2-3
CASSLAEINYGYTF	TGTGCCAGCAGCTTAGCAGAGATTAACTATGGCTACACCTTC	few	NA	TRBV7-2	TRBJ1-2
CASSHRGEITDTQYF	TGTGCCAGCAGCCACCGTGGGGAAATCACAGATACGCAGTATTTT	NA	NA	TRBV3-1	TRBJ2-3
CASSQEIRRGQETQYF	TGCGCCAGCAGCCAAGAAATTCGCAGGGGCCAAGAGACCCAGTACTTC	NA	NA	TRBV4-3	TRBJ2-5
CASSLGPLGTDTQYF	TGTGCCAGCTCCTTAGGCCCGCTGGGCACAGATACGCAGTATTTT	NA	NA	TRBV18	TRBJ2-3
CASRTGTSGRNEQFF	TGTGCCAGCAGAACCGGGACTAGCGGTCGCAATGAGCAGTTCTTC	many	TRBD2	TRBV7-9	TRBJ2-1
CASGDRGRADTQYF	TGTGCCAGCGGGGACAGGGGGCGAGCAGATACGCAGTATTTT	NA	TRBD1	TRBV7-2	TRBJ2-3
CASSYPPNTEAFF	TGTGCCAGCAGTTACCCACCGAACACTGAAGCTTTCTTT	few	NA	TRBV6-2/TRBV6-3	TRBJ1-1
CASSSRRISGANVLTF	TGTGCCAGCAGTTCCCGCCGTATCTCTGGGGCCAACGTCCTGACTTTC	many	NA	TRBV12-3/TRBV12-4	TRBJ2-6
CASSLRRELYNEQFF	TGTGCCAGCAGCTTACGGCGGGAGCTATACAATGAGCAGTTCTTC	NA	TRBD2	TRBV7-2	TRBJ2-1
CATSSVAYEQYF	TGTGCCACCAGCAGTGTAGCCTACGAGCAGTACTTC	NA	NA	TRBV15	TRBJ2-7
CASSLSGQGSDTQYF	TGTGCCAGCAGTTTGTCAGGGCAGGGCTCAGATACGCAGTATTTT	NA	NA	TRBV12-3/TRBV12-4	TRBJ2-3
CASSLGTGPRGDTQYF	TGTGCCAGCAGCTTGGGGACAGGACCCCGAGGAGATACGCAGTATTTT	many	TRBD1	TRBV5-4	TRBJ2-3
CASSQGPTLAGNSYNEQFF	TGTGCCAGCAGCCAGGGCCCCACACTAGCGGGGAACTCCTACAATGAGCAGTTCTTC	many	TRBD2	TRBV3-1	TRBJ2-1
CASSVGAGNRLGTDTQYF	TGTGCCAGCAGCGTAGGAGCGGGCAACCGCTTGGGGACAGATACGCAGTATTTT	NA	NA	TRBV9	TRBJ2-3
CASSPKPPSDHYNEQFF	TGTGCCAGCAGTCCAAAACCTCCTAGCGACCACTACAATGAGCAGTTCTTC	NA	NA	TRBV28	TRBJ2-1
CAISPDPQETQYF	TGTGCCATCAGTCCCGACCCCCAAGAGACCCAGTACTTC	NA	NA	TRBV10-3	TRBJ2-5
CASSSQGTINSPLHF	TGTGCCAGCAGCTCCCAGGGAACTATTAATTCACCCCTCCACTTT	many	NA	TRBV7-2	TRBJ1-6
CATSRVGVSYEQYF	TGTGCCACCAGCAGAGTTGGTGTCTCCTACGAGCAGTACTTC	NA	NA	TRBV15	TRBJ2-7
CASNAGGLSYEQYF	TGTGCCAGTAACGCTGGGGGACTTTCCTACGAGCAGTACTTC	NA	NA	TRBV9	TRBJ2-7
CASSKGKGQGYYEQYF	TGTGCCAGCAGTAAAGGGAAGGGACAGGGGTACTACGAGCAGTACTTC	NA	NA	TRBV21-1	TRBJ2-7
CSARDVRGNEQFF	TGCAGTGCTAGAGATGTAAGGGGTAATGAGCAGTTCTTC	many	NA	TRBV20-1	TRBJ2-1
CSARVLAGPTYEQYF	TGCAGTGCTAGAGTCCTAGCGGGACCAACCTACGAGCAGTACTTC	few	TRBD2	TRBV20-1	TRBJ2-7
CASSLTGASYETQYF	TGTGCCAGCAGCCTAACTGGTGCTAGCTACGAGACCCAGTACTTC	few	NA	TRBV7-2	TRBJ2-5
CASSYGTSFYEQYF	TGTGCCAGCAGTTACGGGACTAGCTTCTACGAGCAGTACTTC	many	TRBD2	TRBV6-2/TRBV6-3	TRBJ2-7
CSVAPTSGSTDTQYF	TGCAGCGTTGCTCCTACTAGCGGGAGCACAGATACGCAGTATTTT	NA	TRBD2	TRBV29-1	TRBJ2-3
CASSYSIPNQPQHF	TGTGCCAGCAGTTACTCAATCCCGAATCAGCCCCAGCATTTT	many	NA	TRBV6-5	TRBJ1-5
CASSSVASSRGTDTQYF	TGTGCCAGCAGCTCTGTCGCTAGCTCAAGAGGCACAGATACGCAGTATTTT	NA	NA	TRBV7-2	TRBJ2-3
CASSLSFRGGGTEAFF	TGCGCCAGCAGCTTGTCTTTTAGGGGTGGGGGCACTGAAGCTTTCTTT	few	NA	TRBV5-1	TRBJ1-1
CSAPGGATNEKLFF	TGCAGTGCACCCGGGGGGGCCACCAATGAAAAACTGTTTTTT	many	NA	TRBV20-1	TRBJ1-4
CASSSLDRELDTQYF	TGTGCCAGCAGCTCCCTGGACAGGGAGTTAGATACGCAGTATTTT	NA	TRBD1	TRBV7-9	TRBJ2-3
CASSARITHEQYF	TGTGCCAGCAGCGCCAGGATCACCCACGAGCAGTACTTC	NA	NA	TRBV7-2	TRBJ2-7
CASSLGLDGPNTEAFF	TGTGCCAGCAGCTTAGGCCTTGATGGACCTAACACTGAAGCTTTCTTT	NA	NA	TRBV13	TRBJ1-1
CSAGGSPANTGELFF	TGCAGTGCTGGCGGCAGCCCGGCGAACACCGGGGAGCTGTTTTTT	few	NA	TRBV20-1	TRBJ2-2